This TCR beta chain appears in the sequencing data of a study of blood T cell repertoires in COVID-19. Study information: Whether acute or convalescent, the COVID-19 samples came from the United States, Italy and Spain.

In the original analysis: Estimates of nucleated cell counts were drawn from the amplification of reference gene primers. The method was immunoSEQ multiplex PCR; TCRdb's version includes in-frame clones alone and lacks a portion of them. That table supplies the V and J calls and clone size; D and trimming were determined from the DNA. The table lists tens of thousands of clones, around 86% of them singletons. The CDR3 spans 16 residues. Germline V CDR1 and CDR2: SGHRS, YFSETQ. V shed 1 base and J 2 bases; nucleotides not matched to a gene: 8. Sequencing was carried out using peripheral blood. The receptor was derived from a woman older than 75 with active or convalescent COVID-19. The V and J genes are TRBV5-1 and TRBJ2-5; 7 bases are shared with TRBD1. CDR3: CASSLMGTVGQETQYF. CDR3 in DNA: TGCGCCAGCAGCTTGATGGGGACAGTGGGGCAAGAGACCCAGTACTTC.